This T cell receptor beta chain was profiled in a study of regulatory T cells in long-lasting Graves disease. Time point denoted: newly diagnosed GD, antithyroid drugs for less than 3 months. With RNA extracted from PBMCs as input, the TCR library was made. American Thyroid Association guidelines defined Graves' disease diagnosis. This clonotype has ten or more counts. The CDR3 has 13 residues. Trimming stripped 1 base from V and 3 bases from J, with 6 bases between. Both iRepertoire HTBI primers and Arm-PCR of CDR3 regions were used to build the TCR beta libraries. TCRdb ran MiXCR on the multiplex PCR reads and lists one entry per CDR3 protein. The sample carries hundreds of thousands of distinct CDR3 sequences, more than 15% recorded once. These data were likewise used in another study, on T cells in Graves' hyperthyroidism and ophthalmopathy. That paper adds: Stable hyperthyroidism: no ophthalmopathy progression over 18 months of follow-up. Most clonotypes that expanded in the thyroid above 0.001 also showed up in blood.

Sequenced material: peripheral blood mononuclear cells (PBMCs), taken at new diagnosis, from a patient treated with antithyroid drugs. The gene calls are TRBV12-3 or TRBV12-4 and TRBJ1-1, with D hard to call. The clonotype was recovered from a woman aged 35-60 years with Graves disease. This CDR3 is CASSLGRYTEAFF. In DNA form, the CDR3 reads TGTGCCAGCAGTTTAGGCAGATACACTGAAGCTTTCTTT.